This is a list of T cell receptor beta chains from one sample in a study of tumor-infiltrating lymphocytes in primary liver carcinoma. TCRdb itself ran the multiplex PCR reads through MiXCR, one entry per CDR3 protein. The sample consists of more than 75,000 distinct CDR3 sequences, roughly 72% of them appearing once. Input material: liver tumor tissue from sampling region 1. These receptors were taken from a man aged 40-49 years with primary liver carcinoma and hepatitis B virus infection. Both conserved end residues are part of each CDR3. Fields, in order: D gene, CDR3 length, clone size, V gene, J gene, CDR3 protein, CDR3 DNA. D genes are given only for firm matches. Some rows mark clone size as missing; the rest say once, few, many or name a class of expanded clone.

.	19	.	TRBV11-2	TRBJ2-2	CASSLGRGGMRPNTGELFF	TGTGCCAGCAGCTTAGGTCGAGGGGGAATGCGCCCGAACACCGGTGAGCTGTTTTTT
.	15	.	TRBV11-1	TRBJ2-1	CASSLASDPYNEQFF	TGTGCCAGCAGCTTAGCGTCGGATCCTTACAATGAGCAGTTCTTC
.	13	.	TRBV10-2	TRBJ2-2	CVSTESAPGELFF	TGCGTCAGCACTGAGTCCGCGCCCGGGGAGCTGTTTTTT
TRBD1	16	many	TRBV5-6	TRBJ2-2	CASSEGARIKAGELFF	TGTGCCAGCAGTGAGGGGGCGCGGATTAAGGCCGGGGAGCTGTTTTTT
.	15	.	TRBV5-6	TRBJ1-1	CASSGGNGMNTEAFF	TGTGCCAGTAGCGGAGGTAACGGAATGAACACTGAAGCTTTCTTT
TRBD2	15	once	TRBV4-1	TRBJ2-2	CDSSQSSGNTGELFF	TGCGACAGCAGCCAATCTAGCGGAAACACCGGGGAGCTGTTTTTT
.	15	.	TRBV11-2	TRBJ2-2	CACNLVGRGTGELFF	TGTGCCTGCAACTTAGTCGGACGGGGCACCGGGGAACTGTTTTTT
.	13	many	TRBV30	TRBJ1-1	CAWSVDVSTEAFF	TGTGCCTGGAGTGTCGATGTTAGCACTGAAGCTTTCTTT
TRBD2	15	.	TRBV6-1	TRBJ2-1	CANIALASLHNEQFF	TGTGCCAACATTGCACTAGCGAGCCTGCACAATGAGCAGTTCTTC
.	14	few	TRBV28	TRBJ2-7	CASSPTHAPYEQYF	TGTGCCAGCAGTCCGACCCACGCACCTTACGAGCAGTACTTC
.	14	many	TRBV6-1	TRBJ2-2	CASSETWQTGELFF	TGTGCCAGCAGTGAAACTTGGCAAACCGGGGAGCTGTTTTTT
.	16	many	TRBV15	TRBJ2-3	CATSRDEMRSTDTQYF	TGTGCCACCAGCAGAGATGAAATGCGAAGCACAGATACGCAGTATTTT
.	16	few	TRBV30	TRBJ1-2	CAWSVRGIGGFYGYTF	TGTGCCTGGAGTGTACGAGGGATCGGCGGATTCTATGGCTACACCTTC
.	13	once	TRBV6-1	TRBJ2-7	CANSGWVFYEQYF	TGTGCCAACAGCGGATGGGTTTTCTACGAGCAGTACTTC
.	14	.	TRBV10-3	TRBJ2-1	CAIGDAAASYEQFF	TGTGCCATCGGTGACGCGGCAGCCTCCTATGAGCAGTTCTTC
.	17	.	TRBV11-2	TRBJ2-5	CASNLGAAEHIGETQYF	TGTGCCAGCAACCTGGGGGCGGCAGAGCATATCGGAGAGACCCAGTATTTC
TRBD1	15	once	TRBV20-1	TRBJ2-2	CSARDGTGATGVLFF	TGCAGTGCTAGAGACGGGACAGGGGCCACCGGGGTGCTCTTTTTT
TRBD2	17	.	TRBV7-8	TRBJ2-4	CVSSLEGLGLVGIIQYF	TGTGTCAGCAGCTTAGAGGGCCTAGGACTAGTGGGAATCATTCAGTACTTC
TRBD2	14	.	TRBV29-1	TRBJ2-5	CSVRGSGSSEAQYF	TGCAGCGTTAGAGGGAGCGGGAGTTCAGAGGCCCAGTACTTC
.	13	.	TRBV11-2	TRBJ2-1	CASSLGQWNEQFF	TGTGCTAGCAGCTTAGGACAGTGGAATGAGCAGTTCTTC
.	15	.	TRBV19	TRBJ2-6	CASTNRVSGANVLTF	TGTGCCAGTACCAACAGGGTCTCTGGGGCCAACGTCCTGACTTTC
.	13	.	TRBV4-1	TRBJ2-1	CASCSSPGSEQFF	TGCGCCAGCTGCTCCTCTCCCGGGTCGGAACAGTTCTTC
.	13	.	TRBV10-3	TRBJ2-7	CAISGLANHDQYF	TGTGCCATCAGTGGGCTAGCGAACCACGACCAGTACTTC
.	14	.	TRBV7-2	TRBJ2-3	CASSLSQGTDTQYF	TGTGCCAGCAGCTTATCACAGGGCACAGATACGCAGTATTTT
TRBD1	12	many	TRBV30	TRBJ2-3	CAWATGADTQYF	TGTGCCTGGGCAACAGGGGCAGATACGCAGTATTTT
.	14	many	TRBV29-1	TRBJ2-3	CSVVGVTTTDTQYF	TGCAGCGTCGTTGGGGTGACCACTACTGATACGCAGTATTTT
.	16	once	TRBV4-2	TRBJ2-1	CVSSQETRGGHNEQFF	TGTGTCAGCAGCCAAGAGACCCGAGGTGGCCACAATGAGCAGTTTTTC
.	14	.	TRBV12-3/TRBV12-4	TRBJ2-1	CASSLMRGDSEQFF	TGTGCCAGCAGTTTAATGCGGGGGGACAGTGAGCAGTTCTTC
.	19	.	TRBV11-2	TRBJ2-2	CASSLDRWGVRPNTRELFF	TGTGCCAGCAGTTTAGATCGATGGGGAGTGCGCCCGAACACCAGGGAGCTGTTTTTT
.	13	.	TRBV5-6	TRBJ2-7	CASSSDIQYEQYF	TGTGCCAGCAGCTCGGACATTCAGTACGAGCAGTACTTC
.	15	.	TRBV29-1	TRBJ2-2	CSVALGTGNTGELFF	.